These 23 T cell receptor beta chains were sequenced from one sample in a study of sequential checkpoint blockade in melanoma. Treatment: randomized to nivolumab then ipilimumab (arm A) or the reverse (arm B). The data were produced by immunoSEQ multiplex PCR, yet TCRdb's version contains in-frame clones alone and is incomplete. The profile covers 34,000 or so clones, with around 82% appearing a single time and around 18% taken by the ten largest. The sample in question was CD8+ T cells sorted from blood (inferred from file names), obtained from a patient given nivolumab and ipilimumab in sequence. These receptors all stem from a human donor with melanoma.

The chain is built from TRBV13 and TRBJ1-4; D gene uncertain. The CDR3 runs to 12 residues. CDR1 PRHDT and CDR2 FYEKMQ come from the germline V gene (reference sequence). The V end was cut by 6 bases, the J end by 7 bases, with 9 bases between. CDR3 protein: CASRGEAEKLFF. The CDR3 nucleotides read TGTGCCAGCAGGGGAGAGGCTGAAAAACTGTTTTTT.

The gene calls are TRBV5-4 and TRBJ1-1; D is ambiguous. Per germline, CDR1 SGHNT and CDR2 YYREEE (reference sequence). The CDR3 loop spans 16 amino acids. The germline V and J ends were trimmed by 0 bases and 1 base, with 13 bases remaining between them. The CDR3 nucleotides are TGTGCCAGCAGCTTGGGGCCCCAAGGAGGGAACACTGAAGCTTTCTTT. Protein: CASSLGPQGGNTEAFF. Full variable domain (outside the CDR3, taken from reference TRBV5-4 and TRBJ1-1): ETGVTQSPTHLIKTRGQQVTLRCSSQSGHNTVSWYQQALGQGPQFIFQYYREEENGRGNFPPRFSGLQFPNYSSELNVNALELDDSALYLCASSLGPQGGNTEAFFGQGTRLTVV.

V and J are TRBV6-6 and TRBJ1-2, with TRBD1 identical over 9 bases. This CDR3 is built from 15 residues. Germline V gene data show CDR1 as MNHNY and CDR2 as SVGAGI (reference sequence). V was pared by 6 bases and J by 3 bases, with 8 bases of the junction left unmatched. This chain's CDR3 is CASRYRDRAHYGYTF. The CDR3 DNA reads TGTGCCAGCAGGTACCGGGACAGGGCGCACTATGGCTACACCTTC.

The genes are TRBV5-4 and TRBJ2-7; 8 bases are shared with TRBD1. With V trimmed by 3 bases and J by 4 bases, 9 bases remained unmatched. CDR1 is SGHNT, CDR2 YYREEE, per germline (reference sequence). The CDR3 covers 15 residues. The CDR3 sequence is CASSYAGGPEYEQYF. The DNA for the CDR3 is TGTGCCAGCAGCTATGCAGGGGGCCCCGAGTACGAGCAGTACTTC.

The J gene is TRBJ2-7, the V gene TRBV28, with TRBD1 matching 7 bases. The germline V gene has CDR1 MDHEN and CDR2 SYDVKM. With V trimmed by 7 bases and J by 2 bases, 8 bases remained unmatched. CDR3 length: 14 amino acids. The CDR3 sequence: CASTRQGITYEQYF. CDR3 sequence (DNA): TGTGCCAGCACTAGACAGGGAATTACCTACGAGCAGTACTTC.

This sequence joins TRBV30 and TRBJ2-7; D remains unclear. Trimming left V 3 bases short and J 6 bases short, with 12 bases between. This CDR3 has 12 amino acids. Germline V lookup: CDR1 GTSNPN, CDR2 SVGIG (reference sequence). The CDR3 nucleotides are TGTGCCTGGAGCCAAACAGCAAGCGAGCAGTACTTC. As protein: CAWSQTASEQYF.

The chain joins TRBV6-1 to TRBJ2-7, with no clear D. The CDR3 consists of 12 residues. The germline V gene encodes CDR1 MNHNS and CDR2 SASEGT. Trimming removed 3 bases from V and 6 bases from J, with 9 bases in between. The CDR3 loop is CASSERLSEQYF. DNA of the CDR3: TGTGCCAGCAGTGAGAGACTTTCCGAGCAGTACTTC.

The rearrangement joins TRBV4-3 to TRBJ1-6, with D possibly being TRBD1 (5 bases). CDR3 length: 18 amino acids. V shed 1 base and J shed 0 bases, with 13 bases lying between them. Germline V lookup: CDR1 LGHNA, CDR2 YSLEER. CDR3 sequence (DNA): TGCGCCAGCAGCCAAGGCCAAGGGGCTGGCTCCTATAATTCACCCCTCCACTTT. Protein product: CASSQGQGAGSYNSPLHF.

The chain recombines TRBV27 with TRBJ2-7; 8 bases are a match to TRBD2. J gave up 2 bases and V 7 bases, and 7 bases lay outside the gene matches. CDR1 and CDR2 from the germline V gene are MNHEY and SMNVEV (reference sequence). CDR3 length: 14 amino acids. CDR3: CASIGGGKPYEQYF. The CDR3 region has the DNA TGTGCCAGCATTGGCGGGGGGAAACCCTACGAGCAGTACTTC.

The chain couples TRBV19 to TRBJ2-1; possible D gene TRBD1, 8 bases. Germline V lookup: CDR1 LNHDA, CDR2 SQIVND (reference sequence). Trimming left V 5 bases short and J 3 bases short, with 14 bases between. CDR3 length: 15 residues. The CDR3 DNA is TGTGCCAGTAGTCAGGACAGGGAGGGCTACAATGAGCAGTTCTTC. Its protein is CASSQDREGYNEQFF. Full variable domain (rest looked up from reference TRBV19 and TRBJ2-1): DGGITQSPKYLFRKEGQNVTLSCEQNLNHDAMYWYRQDPGQGLRLIYYSQIVNDFQKGDIAEGYSVSREKKESFPLTVTSAQKNPTAFYLCASSQDREGYNEQFFGPGTRLTVL.

This chain links TRBV19 with TRBJ2-2, with D perhaps matching TRBD2 (7 bases). CDR3 size: 16 residues. CDR1 and CDR2 from the germline V gene are LNHDA and SQIVND (reference sequence). V shed 1 base and J shed 4 bases, with 13 bases lying between them. The CDR3 bases are TGTGCCAGTAGTATAGTAGGGGGGGCTCCCACCGGGGAGCTGTTTTTT. It specifies CASSIVGGAPTGELFF.

The chain links TRBV9 to TRBJ2-2, with TRBD2 as a possible D gene (5 bases). V was pared by 0 bases and J by 6 bases, with 12 bases between. The CDR3 sequence is 15 residues long. Germline CDR1 SGDLS, CDR2 YYNGEE. This chain's CDR3 is CASSVGTGSAGELFF. CDR3 in DNA: TGTGCCAGCAGCGTAGGTACGGGGTCGGCCGGGGAGCTGTTTTTT.

This clone appeared a single time. The chain links TRBV27 to TRBJ1-4; 8 bases are shared with TRBD1. Per the germline V gene, CDR1 is MNHEY and CDR2 is SMNVEV (reference sequence). CDR3 length equals 14 residues. Germline trimming cut 5 bases from V and 8 bases from J; bases unmatched to any gene: 7. CDR3 DNA: TGTGCCAGCAGTATCACAGGGGGAAACGAAAAACTGTTTTTT. This encodes CASSITGGNEKLFF.

The chain links TRBV5-6 to TRBJ1-1, with D uncertain. This CDR3 is built from 11 residues. Germline V gene data show CDR1 as SGHDT and CDR2 as YYEEEE. V was cut by 2 bases and J by 9 bases, with 8 bases left in between. This CDR3 is CASSFGGKAFF. The CDR3 DNA is TGTGCCAGCAGCTTCGGAGGGAAAGCTTTCTTT.

The chain has TRBV6-6 and TRBJ1-2; D unclear. Germline V CDR1 and CDR2: MNHNY, SVGAGI (reference sequence). CDR3 length: 15 amino acids. Trimming took off 4 bases at V and 4 bases at J, with 16 bases between the two ends. CDR3 sequence reads: CASSSQRLVIYGYTF. The CDR3 nucleotides read TGTGCCAGCAGTTCTCAGAGACTCGTGATCTATGGCTACACCTTC.

A single count supports this clone. The chain joins TRBV5-4 to TRBJ2-2, with no clear D. CDR1 is SGHNT, CDR2 YYREEE, per germline (reference sequence). The CDR3 is 14 amino acids. Between the trimmed V and J ends, which lost 0 bases and 1 base, there was a span of 4 bases. The CDR3 bases are TGTGCCAGCAGCTTGGCAGGGAACACCGGGGAGCTGTTTTTT. This gives the protein CASSLAGNTGELFF.

A remark on this clone: Different DNA sequences within this sample yield the same CDR3. V usage is TRBV19 and J usage is TRBJ2-1, with 12 bases identical to TRBD2. The trim removed 2 bases at V and 1 base at J, leaving 0 bases unmatched. Germline V gene sequence: CDR1 LNHDA, CDR2 SQIVND (reference sequence). The length of the CDR3 is 16 residues. CDR3 coding DNA: TGTGCCAGTAGTATACTAGCGGGGGGGTCCTACAATGAGCAGTTCTTC. As protein: CASSILAGGSYNEQFF. The variable domain in full, completed from reference TRBV19 and TRBJ2-1, reads DGGITQSPKYLFRKEGQNVTLSCEQNLNHDAMYWYRQDPGQGLRLIYYSQIVNDFQKGDIAEGYSVSREKKESFPLTVTSAQKNPTAFYLCASSILAGGSYNEQFFGPGTRLTVL.

V gene TRBV4-1 combines with J gene TRBJ2-5, with D perhaps TRBD2 (6 bases). The end of the DNA is better explained by TRBJ2-7, so the J call may be wrong. This CDR3 spans 13 amino acids. Germline V gene sequence: CDR1 MGHRA, CDR2 YSYEKL. This CDR3 is CASSQDPGSEQYF. The CDR3 region has the DNA TGCGCCAGCAGCCAAGATCCCGGGAGCGAGCAGTACTTC.

CDR3 nucleotides: TGTGCCTGGGGACTTACGAACACTGAAGCTTTCTTT. This sequence encodes CAWGLTNTEAFF. The gene calls are TRBV30 and TRBJ1-1; D remains ambiguous. This CDR3 has 12 amino acids. Trimming took 5 bases from V and 1 from J, leaving 8 bases between them. Germline values: CDR1 GTSNPN, CDR2 SVGIG (reference sequence). Full variable domain (rest looked up from reference TRBV30 and TRBJ1-1): SQTIHQWPATLVQPVGSPLSLECTVEGTSNPNLYWYRQAAGRGLQLLFYSVGIGQISSEVPQNLSASRPQDRQFILSSKKLLLSDSGFYLCAWGLTNTEAFFGQGTRLTVV.

The rearrangement joins TRBV9 to TRBJ2-7; a weak D match, TRBD1 (6 bases). V lost 0 bases and J lost 1, with 8 bases in between. CDR1 SGDLS and CDR2 YYNGEE come from the germline V gene. The CDR3 consists of 14 residues. The CDR3 loop is CASSVATGSYEQYF. The CDR3 nucleotides are TGTGCCAGCAGCGTAGCCACAGGGTCCTACGAGCAGTACTTC.

This clone was counted only a few times. The chain uses TRBV6-5 and TRBJ1-3; TRBD1 matches at 7 bases. V was clipped by 0 bases and J by 4 bases; unmatched bases: 3. The CDR3 is 15 residues long. The V gene's germline CDR1 is MNHEY and CDR2 SVGAGI. CDR3 sequence reads: CASSYSQGGGNTIYF. As DNA, the CDR3 is TGTGCCAGCAGTTACTCCCAGGGGGGCGGAAACACCATATATTTT.

The chain links TRBV7-9 to TRBJ1-5; D ambiguous. The V and J ends lost 2 bases and 5 bases respectively, with 10 bases between them. This CDR3 spans 14 amino acids. Germline CDR1 SEHNR, CDR2 FQNEAQ (reference sequence). CDR3 region: CASSLRGGHQPQHF. CDR3 coding DNA: TGTGCCAGCAGCTTACGAGGAGGCCATCAGCCCCAGCATTTT.

The chain joins TRBV27 to TRBJ1-2; D ambiguous. Trimming removed 2 bases from V and 8 bases from J, with 15 bases in between. Germline CDR1 is MNHEY and CDR2 is SMNVEV (reference sequence). The CDR3 has 14 amino acids. The CDR3 sequence is CASSLRTGSSGYTF. CDR3 DNA: TGTGCCAGCAGTTTAAGGACGGGATCATCCGGCTACACCTTC.